What follows are 22 T cell receptor beta chains derived from one specimen sequenced in a study of cytomegalovirus exposure and HLA in healthy donors. This PCR relied on a set of 60 Vbeta primers and 13 Jbeta primers. Here immunoSEQ multiplex PCR was the method, and the copy in TCRdb shows in-frame clones only, minus some. The data show about 77,000 clones, 78% seen once. The sequencing sample was made of PBMCs. These receptors were obtained from a man aged 40-49 years in good health and CMV-seronegative.

The V and J genes are TRBV28 and TRBJ2-7, with D unresolved. The CDR3 runs 13 residues. Germline V lookup: CDR1 MDHEN, CDR2 SYDVKM. The ends were cut back, 9 bases at V and 3 bases at J, with 15 bases in the middle. The CDR3 reads CASRTVGRYEQYF. The CDR3 DNA reads TGTGCCAGTAGAACGGTTGGTCGCTACGAGCAGTACTTC. Full variable domain (outside the CDR3, taken from reference TRBV28 and TRBJ2-7): DVKVTQSSRYLVKRTGEKVFLECVQDMDHENMFWYRQDPGLGLRLIYFSYDVKMKEKGDIPEGYSVSREKKERFSLILESASTNQTSMYLCASRTVGRYEQYFGPGTRLTVT.

The gene calls are TRBV5-1 and TRBJ2-1; D gene unclear. The CDR3 is 14 residues long. Germline loops: CDR1 SGHRS, CDR2 YFSETQ. Trimming pared 0 bases from V and 0 bases from J, leaving 4 bases between. CDR3 amino acids: CASSLGVSYNEQFF. The CDR3 nucleotides read TGCGCCAGCAGCTTGGGCGTCTCCTACAATGAGCAGTTCTTC.

This clone was recorded only once. The chain links TRBV15 to TRBJ2-7, with TRBD1 as a possible D gene (5 bases). Per germline, CDR1 LNHNV and CDR2 YYDKDF (reference sequence). This CDR3 comprises 14 residues. Trimming took off 3 bases at V and 4 bases at J, with 13 bases between the two ends. CDR3 amino acids: CATSRDTGLYEQYF. CDR3 DNA: TGTGCCACCAGCAGGGACACCGGGTTATACGAGCAGTACTTC.

The chain links TRBV12-5 to TRBJ1-3; 7 nucleotides agree with TRBD1. Per germline, CDR1 LGHNT and CDR2 FRNRAP. J lost 3 bases, V lost 6 bases, and 17 bases had no gene match. The CDR3 sequence is 18 residues long. CDR3: CASGSSRGSGNFGNTIYF. CDR3 nucleotides: TGTGCTAGTGGCTCCTCCAGGGGGTCCGGAAACTTTGGAAACACCATATATTTT.

The rearrangement links TRBV2 to TRBJ2-1; a weak D match, TRBD1 (6 bases). Trimming took 8 bases from V and 7 from J, leaving 18 bases between them. CDR1 is SNHLY, CDR2 FYNNEI, per germline. This CDR3 is 14 amino acids long. CDR3 DNA sequence: TGTGCCAGCTGTTATTATAAGGGGGAGAATGAGCAGTTCTTC. Protein product: CASCYYKGENEQFF. Supplemented by reference TRBV2 and TRBJ2-1, the full variable domain reads EPEVTQTPSHQVTQMGQEVILRCVPISNHLYFYWYRQILGQKVEFLVSFYNNEISEKSEIFDDQFSVERPDGSNFTLKIRSTKLEDSAMYFCASCYYKGENEQFFGPGTRLTVL.

The chain employs TRBV7-3 and TRBJ2-3; possibly TRBD1 for D (6 bases). This CDR3 is built from 15 residues. Trimming took 5 bases from V and 2 from J, leaving 14 bases between them. Germline CDR1 SGHTA, CDR2 FQGTGA. CDR3 nucleotide sequence: TGTGCCAGCAGCCCACTGGACAGTCCCACAGATACGCAGTATTTT. It specifies CASSPLDSPTDTQYF.

This chain connects TRBV19 to TRBJ2-3; no clear D gene. V was shortened by 0 bases and J by 5 bases, with 9 bases between the two germline ends. Germline CDR1 LNHDA, CDR2 SQIVND (reference sequence). This CDR3 is built from 14 residues. The CDR3 DNA sequence: TGTGCCAGTAGTATAGACATTGCGGTAGATACGCAGTATTTT. It yields the protein CASSIDIAVDTQYF.

The V call is TRBV9, the J call TRBJ2-3, with D hard to call. The CDR3 has 13 residues. CDR1 SGDLS and CDR2 YYNGEE come from the germline V gene. V lost 0 bases, J lost 8 bases, and 10 bases lay in between. The CDR3 is CASSVASSGTQYF. The CDR3 DNA reads as TGTGCCAGCAGCGTAGCCAGCTCAGGTACGCAGTATTTT.

V gene TRBV5-6 combines with J gene TRBJ2-2, with 7 bases matching TRBD1. The germline V gene encodes CDR1 SGHDT and CDR2 YYEEEE. The CDR3 totals 16 residues. J gave up 1 base and V 3 bases, and 6 bases lay outside the gene matches. CDR3 nucleotide sequence: TGTGCCAGCAGCTCCCGGGACAGCTTGAACACCGGGGAGCTGTTTTTT. Amino acid sequence: CASSSRDSLNTGELFF.

The J gene is TRBJ1-1, the V gene TRBV7-2; D not certain. The CDR3 runs to 12 residues. Looked up from germline, CDR1 is SGHTA and CDR2 is FQGNSA. Trimming pared 2 bases from V and 5 bases from J, leaving 6 bases between. CDR3 in amino acids: CASSLLRTEAFF. For the CDR3, the DNA is TGTGCCAGCAGCTTATTACGGACTGAAGCTTTCTTT. The whole variable domain, filled in from reference TRBV7-2 and TRBJ1-1, reads GAGVSQSPSNKVTEKGKDVELRCDPISGHTALYWYRQSLGQGLEFLIYFQGNSAPDKSGLPSDRFSAERTGGSVSTLTIQRTQQEDSAVYLCASSLLRTEAFFGQGTRLTVV.

The rearrangement links TRBV19 to TRBJ1-5; D is unresolved. Germline V lookup: CDR1 LNHDA, CDR2 SQIVND (reference sequence). Trimming removed 5 bases from V and 0 bases from J, with 11 bases in between. This CDR3 region has 15 residues. In DNA form, the CDR3 reads TGTGCCAGTAGTCCGACGGAGATTAGCAATCAGCCCCAGCATTTT. This gives the protein CASSPTEISNQPQHF. Based on the CDR3 plus reference TRBV19 and TRBJ1-5, the full variable domain is DGGITQSPKYLFRKEGQNVTLSCEQNLNHDAMYWYRQDPGQGLRLIYYSQIVNDFQKGDIAEGYSVSREKKESFPLTVTSAQKNPTAFYLCASSPTEISNQPQHFGDGTRLSIL.

This clone was seen a few times. The J gene is TRBJ1-6, the V gene TRBV4-3; 7 bases fit TRBD1. The CDR3 length is 16 residues. In germline, CDR1 is LGHNA, CDR2 YSLEER. The V segment lost 0 bases and the J segment 7 bases; nucleotides outside the gene matches: 6. For the CDR3, the DNA is TGCGCCAGCAGCCAAGAAGGGCACAGGGGAAATTCACCCCTCCACTTT. Protein product: CASSQEGHRGNSPLHF.

The chain links TRBV27 to TRBJ2-5; 8 bases match TRBD1. The end of the DNA aligns better with TRBJ2-7, so the J call may be wrong. Germline V lookup: CDR1 MNHEY, CDR2 SMNVEV (reference sequence). This CDR3 has 14 amino acids. The CDR3 coding sequence is TGTGCCAGCAGTTTATCAGGACAGGGTGGCGAGCAGTACTTC. It specifies CASSLSGQGGEQYF.

This clone was seen just once. The chain has TRBV4-1 and TRBJ2-7; 7 bases match TRBD1. From germline, CDR1 is MGHRA and CDR2 YSYEKL. This CDR3 has 15 residues. Trimming took 0 bases from V and 7 from J; bases not matched to a gene: 9. The CDR3: CASSQDELRTGEQYF. CDR3 nucleotide sequence: TGCGCCAGCAGCCAAGATGAGCTCCGGACAGGAGAGCAGTACTTC.

CDR3 DNA sequence: TGTGCCAGCAGCGCAGGGGGAAAACTGTTTTTT. Translated: CASSAGGKLFF. The chain employs TRBV7-3 and TRBJ1-4; the match to TRBD1 covers 7 bases. This CDR3 contains 11 residues. Germline CDR1 SGHTA, CDR2 FQGTGA. The V segment lost 5 bases and the J segment 10 bases; nucleotides outside the gene matches: 1.

The chain uses TRBV5-4 and TRBJ2-1; TRBD1 matches at 9 bases. CDR3 length: 13 residues. The germline V gene encodes CDR1 SGHNT and CDR2 YYREEE (reference sequence). The trim removed 3 bases at V and 10 bases at J, leaving 5 bases unmatched. CDR3 bases: TGTGCCAGCAGCTCGGACAGGGGTCGGGAGCAGTTCTTC. Amino acid sequence: CASSSDRGREQFF.

V usage is TRBV4-1 and J usage is TRBJ1-2, with 7 bases aligning to TRBD1. The trim removed 1 base at V and 5 bases at J, leaving 7 bases unmatched. The CDR3 runs 15 residues. The V gene's germline CDR1 is MGHRA and CDR2 YSYEKL. The DNA of the CDR3 is TGCGCCAGCAGCCAAGTTGAGGGGGCGCCTTATGGCTACACCTTC. It translates to CASSQVEGAPYGYTF.

The chain couples TRBV7-2 to TRBJ1-1; D is unclear. CDR3 length equals 13 residues. V lost 1 base to trimming and J lost 8 bases, with 11 bases between them. Germline assignment: CDR1 SGHTA and CDR2 FQGNSA. The CDR3: CASSLGGGWEAFF. The CDR3 bases are TGTGCCAGCAGCTTAGGAGGAGGGTGGGAAGCTTTCTTT.

This rearrangement joins TRBV5-1 to TRBJ1-1; D not resolved. Germline assignment: CDR1 SGHRS and CDR2 YFSETQ. Trimming pared 7 bases from V and 1 base from J, leaving 14 bases between. The CDR3 runs to 14 residues. The CDR3 loop reads CASRTGNQNTEAFF. The CDR3, as DNA: TGCGCCAGCCGGACGGGGAACCAGAACACTGAAGCTTTCTTT.

The V call is TRBV5-1, the J call TRBJ2-5, with a weak D call TRBD2 (7 bases). Germline CDR1 SGHRS, CDR2 YFSETQ. This CDR3 spans 14 amino acids. V lost 0 bases and J lost 4, with 10 bases in between. This chain's CDR3 is CASSLVAGAETQYF. The CDR3 nucleotides read TGCGCCAGCAGCTTGGTGGCGGGGGCAGAGACCCAGTACTTC.

The chain carries TRBV4-3 and TRBJ1-1; D is unresolved. CDR1 is LGHNA and CDR2 is YSLEER in the germline V gene. V was trimmed by 0 bases and J by 8 bases, leaving 10 bases between them. CDR3 size: 13 residues. CDR3 sequence (DNA): TGCGCCAGCAGCCAAGATATTGGCAGAGAAGCTTTCTTT. Translated: CASSQDIGREAFF.

The gene calls are TRBV10-3 and TRBJ2-3; TRBD2 matches at 14 bases. V trimming: 10 bases; J trimming: 5 bases; junction bases outside the gene matches: 8. The CDR3 has 15 residues. CDR1 is ENHRY, CDR2 SYGVKD, per germline. The DNA for the CDR3 is TGTGCCACCCGACTAGCGGGGGGGCCAATAGATACGCAGTATTTT. Translation gives CATRLAGGPIDTQYF.